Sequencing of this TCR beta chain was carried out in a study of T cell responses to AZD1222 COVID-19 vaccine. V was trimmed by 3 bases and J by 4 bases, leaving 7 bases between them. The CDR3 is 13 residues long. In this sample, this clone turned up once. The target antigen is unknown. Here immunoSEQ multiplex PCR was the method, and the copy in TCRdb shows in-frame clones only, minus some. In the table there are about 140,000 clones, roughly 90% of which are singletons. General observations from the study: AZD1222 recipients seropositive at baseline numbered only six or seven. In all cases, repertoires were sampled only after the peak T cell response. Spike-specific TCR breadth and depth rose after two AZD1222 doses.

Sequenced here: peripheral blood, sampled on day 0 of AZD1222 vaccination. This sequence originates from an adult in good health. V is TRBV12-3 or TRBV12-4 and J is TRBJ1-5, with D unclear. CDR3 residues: CASSFSTNQPQHF. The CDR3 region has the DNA TGTGCCAGCAGTTTCTCCACTAATCAGCCCCAGCATTTT.